Listed here are 2 T cell receptor beta chains from one sample, sequenced in a study of T cells in narcolepsy. TCRdb's copy holds only in-frame clones and misses some; the assay was immunoSEQ multiplex PCR. The sample lists 20,000 to 30,000 clones; approximately 85% were seen once. The specimen sequenced was CD45RA- memory CD4+ T cells from PBMCs. These receptors all stem from a human donor with narcolepsy.

The V gene is TRBV6-5, the J gene TRBJ1-4; 7 bases agree with TRBD1. This CDR3 region has 16 residues. Per the germline V gene, CDR1 is MNHEY and CDR2 is SVGAGI. V lost 2 bases to trimming and J lost 5 bases; unmatched junction nucleotides: 8. The CDR3 protein is CASSYTGTGQNEKLFF. CDR3 bases: TGTGCCAGCAGTTACACCGGAACGGGACAGAATGAAAAACTGTTTTTT.

Remarks on this clone: At one end, the junction sequence differs from germline, possibly due to a read error. The chain employs TRBV10-2 and TRBJ2-2; 10 positions agree with TRBD1. Germline V gene lookup returns CDR1 WSHSY and CDR2 SAAADI. This CDR3 has 16 residues. The CDR3 coding sequence is TGCGCCAGCAGTCAGTCCCGGGACAGGGGCACCGGGGAGCTGTTTTTT. Protein sequence: CASSQSRDRGTGELFF.